This T cell receptor (beta chain) was recovered during a study of blood T cells in healthy people across ages (dated by TCRdb to about 2015). Looking at the study overall: In model experiments, roughly one uniquely barcoded TCR beta cDNA molecule per two T cells was captured by template switching. To track age-related changes in TCR beta repertoire diversity, the study relied on deep sequencing normalized with unique cDNA molecular identifiers. Donors of different ages were randomly distributed across sequencing lanes to avoid experimental bias. Donors were grouped into four age groups: young (average roughly 16 years), middle-aged (39), aged (around 60) and long-lived (approximately 82). Two additional independent replicas of 1 million unique cDNA reads from the same blood draw were analyzed for two donors (one aged 18 to 29 and one aged 80 or older). The paper's findings and limits, for the study overall: Conclusive comparison of naive and antigen-experienced compartments was prevented by the profiling of bulk unsorted PBMCs. As age increased, observed TCR beta diversity per million T cells dropped in a roughly linear way, and a significant reduction was already evident by age roughly 40. Compared with the aged group, more naive CD4+ T cells, fewer expanded clones and increased TCR diversity were shown by the long-lived group, suggesting age selection. Observed TCR beta diversity correlated strongly with the percentage of naive T cells measured by flow cytometry. The CMV infection status of donors was not known, potentially confounding age-related changes in expanded clonotypes. Estimates of total diversity from one million sequenced T cells were regarded as lower bounds and underestimates.

The library was built by means of 5' RACE. The reads were generated on an Illumina HiSeq 2500. The second PCR ran for roughly 6 to 11 cycles and used a J-beta primer mix along with a sample-barcoded 5' primer. A template-switch 5' adaptor carrying 12 random nucleotides introduced a unique molecular identifier onto each TCR beta cDNA molecule. Each sample yielded at least 3 million CDR3-containing paired-end reads. First-strand cDNA synthesis was performed from all RNA using the Mint cDNA synthesis kit, with priming by a TRBC-specific oligonucleotide. All cDNA was treated with uracil-DNA glycosylase and then went through a first 18-cycle PCR with the universal primers M1SS and BC2_uni_R. In the original analysis: Normalization of each sample was performed by random selection of 1 million high-quality reads, each carrying a distinct molecular identifier. Reads with shared molecular identifiers were discarded instead of being binned into consensus sequences. MiTCR, set to a Q25 quality threshold and the strictest error-elimination algorithm, was used for CDR3 identification, clonotype clustering and error correction. A nonparametric unseen species model with Euler transformation was used to estimate lower-bound total TCR beta diversity. The raw public reads went through TCRdb reprocessing: fastp at Q25, MiXCR clone calling, in-frame beta chains kept. For every CDR3 protein sequence, its rows merge into one entry that carries the most common genes and DNA. These V and J calls rely on TCRdb rather than the paper's analysis. The sample table records about 670,000 distinct CDR3 sequences; 40% to 45% of these occur just once. The ten most abundant clones make up about 32% of the sample.

The CDR3 spans 16 residues, from the cysteine through the phenylalanine. Of the read, only the CDR3 DNA is kept; its 48 bases are in frame from base 1. V trim: 3 bases; J trim: 7 bases; unmatched bases: 15. CDR1 and CDR2 (MDHEN, SYDVKM) derive from the germline V gene. As to this clonotype: Its antigen remains undetermined. Per-base qualities were not stored, and no clone one base away is much larger.

Donors were a few dozen systemically healthy Caucasian individuals from Russia aged roughly 6 to 95 years. Around 10 milliliters of peripheral blood were collected from each donor into EDTA-treated Vacutainer tubes. Ficoll-Paque density-gradient centrifugation was used to isolate PBMCs, with at least 6 million per sample. Trizol reagent was used to extract total RNA from PBMCs, with at least 6 micrograms per sample. For every donor, flow cytometry on a PBMC aliquot measured the percentage of naive CD45RAhigh/CD27high T cells. The receptor comes from a man of 80 years or more in good health. Sequencing used blood. Recombination joined TRBV28 with TRBJ2-7, with 7 bases matching TRBD1. CDR3 protein: CASSFQLGTAYNEQYF. The DNA reads TGTGCCAGCAGTTTCCAACTAGGGACAGCTTACAATGAGCAGTACTTC. Extended through the reference TRBV28 and TRBJ2-7 proteins, this CDR3 yields the full variable domain: DVKVTQSSRYLVKRTGEKVFLECVQDMDHENMFWYRQDPGLGLRLIYFSYDVKMKEKGDIPEGYSVSREKKERFSLILESASTNQTSMYLCASSFQLGTAYNEQYFGPGTRLTVT.